The clone carrying this TCR beta chain was observed at least ten times. The antigen is not known. This sample was taken from a study of T cells in Graves' hyperthyroidism and ophthalmopathy. Study as a whole: It was at initial diagnosis, before any treatment, that peripheral blood was collected. Overall study findings and caveats: Appearing also in blood were most of the thyroid clonotypes expanded above 0.001.

The junction had 16 bases not matched to a gene; V was cut back by 7 bases and J by 5 bases. CDR3 length: 17 residues. The CDR3 regions of TCR beta were amplified from RNA transcripts. In the first-round RT-PCR of the TCR CDR3, the HTBI primer set was used. TCRdb fed the multiplex PCR reads into MiXCR, producing one record per CDR3 protein. This table holds 650,000 to 700,000 distinct CDR3 sequences, 15% to 20% found once. Uncontrolled infection, other autoimmune disease, pregnancy or lactation led to exclusion. Sequencing used blood. The chain recombines TRBV12-3 or TRBV12-4 with TRBJ2-5, with TRBD2 matching 10 bases. The receptor was derived from a man aged 50-60 years with Graves' hyperthyroidism. CDR3 residues: CASTPGVLAGAGETQYF. The CDR3 nucleotides are TGTGCCAGCACCCCTGGGGTCCTAGCGGGAGCAGGGGAGACCCAGTACTTC.